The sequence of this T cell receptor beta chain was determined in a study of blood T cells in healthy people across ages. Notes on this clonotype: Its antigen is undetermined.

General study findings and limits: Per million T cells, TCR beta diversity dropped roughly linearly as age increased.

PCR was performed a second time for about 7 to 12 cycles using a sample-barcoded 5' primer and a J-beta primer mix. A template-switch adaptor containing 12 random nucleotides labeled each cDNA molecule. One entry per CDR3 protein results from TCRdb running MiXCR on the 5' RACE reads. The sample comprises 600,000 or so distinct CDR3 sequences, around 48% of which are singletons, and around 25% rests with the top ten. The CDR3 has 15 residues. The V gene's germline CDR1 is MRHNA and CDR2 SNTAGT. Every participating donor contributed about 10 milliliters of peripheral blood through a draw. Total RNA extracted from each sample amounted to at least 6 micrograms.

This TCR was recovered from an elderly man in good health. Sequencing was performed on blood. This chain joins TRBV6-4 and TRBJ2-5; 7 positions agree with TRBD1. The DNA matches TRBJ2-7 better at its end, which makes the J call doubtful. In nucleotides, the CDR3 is TGTGCCAGCAGTGACTCGAGGGACAGTTCCTACGAGCAGTACTTC. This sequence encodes CASSDSRDSSYEQYF.